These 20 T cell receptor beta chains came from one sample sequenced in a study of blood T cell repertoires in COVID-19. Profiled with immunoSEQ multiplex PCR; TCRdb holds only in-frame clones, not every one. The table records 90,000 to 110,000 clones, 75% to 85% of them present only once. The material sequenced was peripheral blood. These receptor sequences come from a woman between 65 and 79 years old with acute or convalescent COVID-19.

The CDR3 DNA reads as TGTGCCAGCAGTGACAGGCAGGTTAGGAATGAGCAGTTCTTC. Translation gives CASSDRQVRNEQFF. This chain connects TRBV2 to TRBJ2-1; D gene ambiguous. V dropped 3 bases and J dropped 7 bases, with 13 bases sitting between them. The CDR3 runs 14 residues. In germline, CDR1 is SNHLY, CDR2 FYNNEI.

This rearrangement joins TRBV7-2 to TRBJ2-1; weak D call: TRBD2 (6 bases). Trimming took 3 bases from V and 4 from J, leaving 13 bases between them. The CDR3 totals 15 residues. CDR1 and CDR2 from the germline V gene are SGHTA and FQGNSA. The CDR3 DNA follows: TGTGCCAGCAGCTTTAGCGGCGGGGATTACAATGAGCAGTTCTTC. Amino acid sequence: CASSFSGGDYNEQFF.

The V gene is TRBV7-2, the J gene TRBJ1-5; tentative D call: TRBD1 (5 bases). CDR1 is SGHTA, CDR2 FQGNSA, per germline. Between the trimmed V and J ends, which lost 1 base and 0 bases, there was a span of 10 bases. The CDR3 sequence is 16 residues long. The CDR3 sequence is CASSLVGGYSNQPQHF. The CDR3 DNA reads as TGTGCCAGCAGCTTAGTTGGGGGGTATAGCAATCAGCCCCAGCATTTT.

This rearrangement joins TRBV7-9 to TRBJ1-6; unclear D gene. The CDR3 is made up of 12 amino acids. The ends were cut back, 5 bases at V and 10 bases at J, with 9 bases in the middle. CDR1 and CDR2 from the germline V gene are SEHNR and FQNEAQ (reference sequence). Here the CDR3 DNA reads TGTGCCAGCAGCCCTCCCGGGTCACCCCTCCACTTT. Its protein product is CASSPPGSPLHF.

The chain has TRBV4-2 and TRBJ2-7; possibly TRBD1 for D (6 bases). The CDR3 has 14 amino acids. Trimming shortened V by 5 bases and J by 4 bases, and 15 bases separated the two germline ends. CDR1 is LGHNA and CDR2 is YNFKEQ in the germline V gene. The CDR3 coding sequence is TGTGCCAGCAGCATACAGGGCGAAGGGTACGAGCAGTACTTC. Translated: CASSIQGEGYEQYF.

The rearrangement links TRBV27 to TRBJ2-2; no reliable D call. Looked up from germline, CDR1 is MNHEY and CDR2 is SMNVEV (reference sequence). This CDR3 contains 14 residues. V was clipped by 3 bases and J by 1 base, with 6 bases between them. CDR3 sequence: CASSFAGNTGELFF. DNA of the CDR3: TGTGCCAGCAGTTTCGCAGGGAACACCGGGGAGCTGTTTTTT.

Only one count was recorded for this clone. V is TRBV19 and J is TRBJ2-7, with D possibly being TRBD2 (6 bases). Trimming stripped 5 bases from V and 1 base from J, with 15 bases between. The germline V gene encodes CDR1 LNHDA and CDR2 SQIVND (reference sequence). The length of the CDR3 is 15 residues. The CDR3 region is CASSPSRRVSYEQYF. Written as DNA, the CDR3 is TGTGCCAGTAGTCCTTCTAGGAGGGTTTCCTACGAGCAGTACTTC.

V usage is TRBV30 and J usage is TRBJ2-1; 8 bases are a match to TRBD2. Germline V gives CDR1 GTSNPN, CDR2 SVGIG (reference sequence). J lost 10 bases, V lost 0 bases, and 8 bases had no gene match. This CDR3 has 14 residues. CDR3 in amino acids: CAWSVTLADTEQFF. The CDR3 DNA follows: TGTGCCTGGAGTGTAACACTAGCGGACACCGAGCAGTTCTTC.

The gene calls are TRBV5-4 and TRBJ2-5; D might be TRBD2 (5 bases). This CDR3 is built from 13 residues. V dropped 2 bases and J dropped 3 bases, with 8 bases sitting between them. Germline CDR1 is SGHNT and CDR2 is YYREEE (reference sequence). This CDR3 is CASSFGLEETQYF. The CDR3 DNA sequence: TGTGCCAGCAGCTTTGGACTCGAAGAGACCCAGTACTTC.

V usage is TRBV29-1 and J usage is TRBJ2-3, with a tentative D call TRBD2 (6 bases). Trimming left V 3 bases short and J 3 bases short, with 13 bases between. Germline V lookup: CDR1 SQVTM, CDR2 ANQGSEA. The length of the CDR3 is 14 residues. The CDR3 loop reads CSVDGGIGTDTQYF. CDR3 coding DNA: TGCAGCGTTGACGGCGGGATAGGTACAGATACGCAGTATTTT.

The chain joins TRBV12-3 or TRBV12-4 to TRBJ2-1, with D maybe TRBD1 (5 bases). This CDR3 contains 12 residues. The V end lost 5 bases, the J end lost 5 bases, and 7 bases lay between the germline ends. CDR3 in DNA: TGTGCCAGCAGTCCGGACAACAATGAGCAGTTCTTC. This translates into CASSPDNNEQFF.

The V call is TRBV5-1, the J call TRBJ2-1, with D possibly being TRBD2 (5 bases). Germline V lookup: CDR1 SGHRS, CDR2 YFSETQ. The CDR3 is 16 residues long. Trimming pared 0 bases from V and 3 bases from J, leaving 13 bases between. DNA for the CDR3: TGCGCCAGCAGCTTGGAGCGTGGACTTGACTACAATGAGCAGTTCTTC. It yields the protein CASSLERGLDYNEQFF.

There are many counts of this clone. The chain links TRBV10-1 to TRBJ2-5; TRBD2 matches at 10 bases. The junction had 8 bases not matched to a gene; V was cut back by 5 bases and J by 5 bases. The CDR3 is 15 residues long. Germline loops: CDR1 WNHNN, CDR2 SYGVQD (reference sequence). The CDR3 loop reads CASSRGLARGETQYF. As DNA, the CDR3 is TGCGCCAGCAGTAGGGGACTAGCGAGGGGTGAGACCCAGTACTTC.

CDR3 in amino acids: CASSFYGTGNEKLFF. The CDR3 DNA is TGTGCCAGCAGCTTCTACGGGACAGGGAATGAAAAACTGTTTTTT. This chain connects TRBV13 to TRBJ1-4; 9 bases match TRBD1. V lost 3 bases, J lost 5 bases, and 4 bases stayed unmatched. The CDR3 runs 15 residues. Germline loops: CDR1 PRHDT, CDR2 FYEKMQ (reference sequence).

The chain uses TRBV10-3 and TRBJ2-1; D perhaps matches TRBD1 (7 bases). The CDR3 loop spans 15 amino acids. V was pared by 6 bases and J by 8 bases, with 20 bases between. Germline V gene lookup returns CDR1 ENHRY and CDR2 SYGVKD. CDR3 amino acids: CAIRRGQYNGDEQFF. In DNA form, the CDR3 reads TGTGCCATCAGGCGGGGACAGTATAATGGGGATGAGCAGTTCTTC.

CDR3 nucleotide sequence: TGTGCCAGTAGTCTACGGACAGGGATGGTTGTCACTGAAGCTTTCTTT. Its protein product is CASSLRTGMVVTEAFF. The chain links TRBV19 to TRBJ1-1, with 8 bases aligning to TRBD1. After removal of 5 bases from V and 4 bases from J, the junction contained 12 bases not matched to a gene. CDR1 is LNHDA and CDR2 is SQIVND in the germline V gene (reference sequence). The CDR3 sequence is 16 residues long.

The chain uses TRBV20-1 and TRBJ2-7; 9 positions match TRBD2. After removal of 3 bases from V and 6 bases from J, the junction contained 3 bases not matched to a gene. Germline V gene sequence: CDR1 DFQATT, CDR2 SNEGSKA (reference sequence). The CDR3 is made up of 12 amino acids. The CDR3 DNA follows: TGCAGTGCTAGTAGCGGGGGATTCGAGCAGTACTTC. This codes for CSASSGGFEQYF.

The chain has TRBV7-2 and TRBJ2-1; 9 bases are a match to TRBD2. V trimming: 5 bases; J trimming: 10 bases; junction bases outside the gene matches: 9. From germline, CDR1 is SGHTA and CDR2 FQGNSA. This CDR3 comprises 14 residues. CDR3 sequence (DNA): TGTGCCAGCAGCCAAGCGGGGGGACCGTGGGAGCAGTTCTTC. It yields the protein CASSQAGGPWEQFF.

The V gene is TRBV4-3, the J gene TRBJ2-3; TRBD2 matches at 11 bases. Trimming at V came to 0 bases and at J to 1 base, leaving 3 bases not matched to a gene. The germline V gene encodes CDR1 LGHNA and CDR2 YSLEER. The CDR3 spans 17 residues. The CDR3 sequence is CASSQDPTSGGTDTQYF. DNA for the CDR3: TGCGCCAGCAGCCAAGATCCGACTAGCGGGGGCACAGATACGCAGTATTTT.

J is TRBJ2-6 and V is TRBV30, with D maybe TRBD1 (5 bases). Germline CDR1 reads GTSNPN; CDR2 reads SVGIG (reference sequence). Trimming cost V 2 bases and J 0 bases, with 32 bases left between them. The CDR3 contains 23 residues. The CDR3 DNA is TGTGCCTGGAGTATGTCTCCCTGGACAAGGTTGCCTCAGGCCAGCTCTGGGGCCAACGTCCTGACTTTC. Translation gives CAWSMSPWTRLPQASSGANVLTF.